This TCR beta chain emerged from a study of blood T cell repertoires in COVID-19. Study details: The samples span acute and convalescent COVID-19 from the United States, Italy and Spain. T cells, B-cell-depleted T cells, or PBMCs supplied cDNA or gDNA.

Original processing methods: Nucleated cell counts were estimated from reference gene primer amplification. Some clones are missing from TCRdb's copy, which holds only in-frame ones; the method was immunoSEQ multiplex PCR. V, J and clone size are those of that table, while D and trimming were read from the DNA. Of 350,000 to 550,000 clones listed, around 89% are singletons. CDR3 length: 14 residues. Looked up from germline, CDR1 is SEHNR and CDR2 is FQNEAQ (reference sequence). Trimming stripped 2 bases from V and 10 bases from J, with 12 bases between. The sequenced sample consisted of peripheral blood. The receptor comes from a woman in her twenties or thirties with acute or convalescent COVID-19. The chain recombines TRBV7-9 with TRBJ1-6, with a tentative D call TRBD1 (5 bases). The CDR3 DNA reads TGTGCCAGCAGCTTATTGCAGGGAAGCTCACCCCTCCACTTT. It translates to CASSLLQGSSPLHF.